One and the same sample provided the 4 T cell receptor beta chains below, sequenced in a study of T cell responses to AZD1222 COVID-19 vaccine. Sequenced by immunoSEQ multiplex PCR; TCRdb stores in-frame clones only, minus some. The data show under 140,000 clones, roughly 90% seen once. Sequencing was performed on peripheral blood, taken 28 days after the second AZD1222 dose. These receptors all come from an adult who received the AZD1222 COVID-19 vaccine.

The rearrangement uses TRBV23-1 and TRBJ2-1; possibly TRBD2 for D (5 bases). TRBV23-1 is noted as an ORF with a role that remains uncertain. There are 16 residues in the CDR3. Trimming removed 5 bases from V and 8 bases from J, with 22 bases in between. CDR3 coding DNA: TGCGCCAGCAGTATTTTCCCGGTGCCAAAGAGGGATGAGCAGTTCTTC. Its translation: CASSIFPVPKRDEQFF.

The chain employs TRBV3-1 (or the pseudogene TRBV3-2) and TRBJ1-6; TRBD1 might be the D (5 bases). The CDR3 spans 15 residues. The V gene's germline CDR1 is LGHDT and CDR2 YNNKEL (reference sequence). V shed 4 bases and J shed 7 bases, with 14 bases lying between them. CDR3 region: CASSRRGGSNSPLHF. The DNA of the CDR3 is TGTGCCAGCAGCCGGCGGGGGGGATCCAATTCACCCCTCCACTTT.

The chain couples TRBV19 to TRBJ1-1, with a tentative D call TRBD1 (6 bases). CDR1 is LNHDA, CDR2 SQIVND, per germline (reference sequence). This CDR3 comprises 14 residues. V shed 3 bases and J shed 5 bases, with 13 bases lying between them. The DNA for the CDR3 is TGTGCCAGTAGTATTGGGGGGGCTTGGACTGAAGCTTTCTTT. Its translation: CASSIGGAWTEAFF.

The rearrangement uses TRBV18 and TRBJ1-1; D may be TRBD1 (5 bases). CDR1 is KGHSH, CDR2 LQKENI, per germline. V was shortened by 3 bases and J by 3 bases, with 11 bases between the two germline ends. The CDR3 is 14 amino acids. The CDR3 coding sequence is TGTGCCAGCTCACCGGGCTTGGGGGACACTGAAGCTTTCTTT. Translating it yields CASSPGLGDTEAFF.